The present entry profiles one T cell receptor (beta chain) with its context. The antigen is not known. These data are taken from a study of Ad26.COV2.S vaccination and SARS-CoV-2 variants. Study as a whole: COV1001, an Ad26.COV2.S trial, supplied this vaccine-arm donor. The study gave Ad26.COV2.S intramuscularly, once or twice 56 days apart.

Treatment defined: some 20 received Ad26.COV2.S at low or high dose, single or two shots; roughly five received placebo; per-sample allocation not given. The study sampled participants on day 63 after the first vaccine or placebo injection. The protocol was immunoSEQ multiplex PCR, while the TCRdb copy is restricted to in-frame clones and leaves out a portion. This table has some 350,000 clones, around 84% appearing once. Overall study findings and caveats: Recipients given vaccine exceeded placebo recipients in spike-specific TCR breadth. A substantial breadth of spike-specific CD8+ and CD4+ T cell responses after vaccination has been reported.

The CDR3 totals 20 residues. The sequence derives from a person aged 18 to 59 who received the Ad26.COV2.S COVID-19 vaccine or a placebo. The V and J genes are TRBV21-1 and TRBJ2-5; TRBD2, the table's D call, lacks a check against the DNA. TRBV21-1 is recorded as a pseudogene. The sample here was peripheral blood, taken in a trial of Ad26.COV2.S vaccine versus placebo. CDR3 sequence reads: CASSKCFFFDNGTSIETQYF. CDR3 in DNA: TGTGCCAGCAGCAAATGCTTTTTTTTCGACAACGGGACTAGCATAGAGACCCAGTACTTC.